Sequencing of this T cell receptor (beta chain) was carried out in a study of shared clonotypes between healthy human individuals. With respect to this clone: The antigen is undetermined.

Some clones are missing from TCRdb's copy, which holds only in-frame ones; the method was immunoSEQ multiplex PCR. The sample contains around 1 million clones, about three quarters of which appear only once. General study points: Some clonotypes were shared by all four sorted-subset donors, while others were not shared. The non-shared ones had lower generation probabilities than the shared ones. About 5% of naive CD4 clonotypes were common to a few donors.

The specimen was memory CD4+ T cells sorted from blood. Stated subset: CD45RA-negative fraction. The receptor comes from a young man in good health.

As DNA, the CDR3 is TGTGCCAGCAGTTCCAGGACAGGGGGAGGAACCGGGGAGCTGTTTTTT. The encoded protein is CASSSRTGGGTGELFF. The chain joins TRBV7-8 to TRBJ2-2, with TRBD1 matching 10 bases. The V and J ends lost 6 bases and 5 bases, in that order; junction bases with no gene match: 9. The germline CDR1 and CDR2 sequences are SGHVS and FQNEAQ. The CDR3 consists of 16 residues.